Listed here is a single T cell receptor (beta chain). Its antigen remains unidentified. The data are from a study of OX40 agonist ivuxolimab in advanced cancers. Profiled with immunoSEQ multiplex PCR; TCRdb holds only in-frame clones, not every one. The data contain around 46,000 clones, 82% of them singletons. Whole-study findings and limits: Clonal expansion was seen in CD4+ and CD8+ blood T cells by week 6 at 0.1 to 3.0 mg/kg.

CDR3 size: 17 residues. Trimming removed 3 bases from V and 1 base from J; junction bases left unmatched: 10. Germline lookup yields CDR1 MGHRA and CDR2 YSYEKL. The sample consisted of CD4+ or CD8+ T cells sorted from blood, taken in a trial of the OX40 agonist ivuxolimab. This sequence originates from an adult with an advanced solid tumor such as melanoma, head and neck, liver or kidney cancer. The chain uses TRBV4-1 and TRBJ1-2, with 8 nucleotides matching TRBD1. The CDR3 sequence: CASSQRDRGIINYGYTF. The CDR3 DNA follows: TGCGCCAGCAGCCAGCGCGACAGGGGTATTATTAACTATGGCTACACCTTC.